The rows below give T cell receptor beta chains drawn from one sample of a study of T cells in Graves' hyperthyroidism and ophthalmopathy. TCRdb used MiXCR to reprocess the multiplex PCR reads, holding one entry per CDR3 protein. The table has hundreds of thousands of distinct CDR3 sequences, more than 30% seen once. Sequencing used blood. These receptor sequences come from a man aged 18 to 30 with Graves' hyperthyroidism. The CDR3 runs from the conserved cysteine through the conserved F or W. A D gene is named only where the DNA matches it firmly. A row's size may be missing; if present it is once, few, many or a size class.

v_call	j_call	clone_size	d_call	cdr3_aa	cdr3_nt
TRBV19	TRBJ2-7	many	NA	CASSRGTDSNEQYF	TGTGCCAGTAGTAGAGGGACGGATAGTAACGAGCAGTACTTC
TRBV9	TRBJ1-1	NA	NA	CASSTAQGLGNTEAFF	TGTGCCAGCAGCACCGCCCAGGGTCTAGGAAACACTGAAGCTTTCTTT
TRBV7-2	TRBJ1-1	many	NA	CASSRANTEAFF	TGTGCCAGCAGCCGGGCTAACACTGAAGCTTTCTTT
TRBV2	TRBJ2-2	NA	NA	CASSVGNTGELVF	TGTGCCAGCAGTGTCGGAAACACCGGGGAGCTGGTTTTT
TRBV9	TRBJ1-5	few	NA	CASSVGNSFNQPQHF	TGTGCCAGCAGCGTCGGGAACAGCTTCAATCAGCCCCAGCATTTT
TRBV29-1	TRBJ2-7	NA	NA	CSVEDHREEQYF	TGCAGCGTTGAAGACCACAGGGAAGAGCAGTACTTC
TRBV9	TRBJ1-3	NA	NA	CASSQDLKNTIYF	TGTGCCAGCAGCCAAGATCTCAAAAACACCATATATTTT
TRBV6-5	TRBJ1-1	few	NA	CASSYSRGIEAFF	TGTGCCAGCAGTTACTCGAGGGGGATTGAAGCTTTCTTT
TRBV12-3/TRBV12-4	TRBJ1-2	few	NA	CASSLGAGIGYTF	TGTGCCAGCAGTTTAGGGGCAGGGATTGGCTACACCTTC
TRBV2	TRBJ2-1	NA	TRBD1	CASGQGTKFF	TGTGCCAGCGGACAGGGGACGAAGTTCTTC
TRBV2	TRBJ2-5	NA	TRBD1	CASSEARDSQETQYF	TGTGCCAGCAGTGAAGCCAGGGACAGCCAAGAGACCCAGTACTTC
TRBV6-5	TRBJ1-1	few	TRBD1	CASSYGTGTVNTEAFF	TGTGCCAGCAGTTACGGAACCGGGACAGTGAACACTGAAGCTTTCTTT
TRBV10-3	TRBJ2-7	many	TRBD1	CAISVDRAVGEQYF	TGTGCCATCAGTGTGGACAGGGCGGTAGGGGAGCAGTACTTC
TRBV29-1	TRBJ1-1	many	NA	CSVEERIEAFF	TGCAGCGTCGAGGAGCGCATTGAAGCTTTCTTT
TRBV7-8	TRBJ1-4	NA	TRBD1	CASSPGTAVTYEKLFF	TGTGCCAGCAGCCCGGGGACAGCGGTGACCTATGAAAAACTGTTTTTT
TRBV28	TRBJ1-5	NA	NA	CASSLIGAGEDQPQHF	TGTGCCAGCAGTTTGATCGGGGCAGGGGAGGATCAGCCCCAGCATTTT
TRBV2	TRBJ1-5	NA	TRBD1	CASRRTGRSHSNQPQHF	TGTGCCAGCAGGAGGACAGGCCGCTCCCATAGCAATCAGCCCCAGCATTTT
TRBV5-1	TRBJ1-4	many	NA	CASSEDRREKLFF	TGCGCCAGCAGTGAGGATCGCCGTGAAAAACTGTTTTTT
TRBV5-1	TRBJ2-7	NA	NA	CASSLAGGTWEEQYF	TGCGCCAGCAGCTTGGCCGGCGGGACTTGGGAAGAGCAGTACTTC
TRBV25-1	TRBJ1-1	NA	NA	CASSLEFGNTEAFF	TGCGCCAGCAGCTTGGAATTCGGGAACACTGAAGCTTTCTTT
TRBV10-3	TRBJ1-1	many	NA	CAISGGIGSLNTEAFF	TGTGCCATCAGTGGGGGAATTGGATCTCTCAACACTGAAGCTTTCTTT
TRBV9	TRBJ1-4	NA	NA	CASSLGGGGNAEKLFF	TGTGCCAGCAGCCTCGGAGGGGGAGGGAACGCTGAAAAACTGTTTTTT
TRBV9	TRBJ1-3	NA	TRBD1	CASSGDSFMAGNTIYF	TGTGCCAGCAGTGGGGACAGTTTCATGGCGGGGAACACCATATATTTT
TRBV7-2	TRBJ2-7	NA	NA	CASSSLHLYEQYF	TGTGCCAGCAGCTCCTTACATCTTTACGAGCAGTACTTC
TRBV4-1	TRBJ1-5	few	NA	CASSTKQGTSNQPQHF	TGCGCCAGCAGCACAAAACAGGGAACGAGCAATCAGCCCCAGCATTTT
TRBV10-3	TRBJ1-4	NA	TRBD1	CAVRDREKLFF	TGTGCCGTCCGGGACAGAGAGAAACTGTTTTTT